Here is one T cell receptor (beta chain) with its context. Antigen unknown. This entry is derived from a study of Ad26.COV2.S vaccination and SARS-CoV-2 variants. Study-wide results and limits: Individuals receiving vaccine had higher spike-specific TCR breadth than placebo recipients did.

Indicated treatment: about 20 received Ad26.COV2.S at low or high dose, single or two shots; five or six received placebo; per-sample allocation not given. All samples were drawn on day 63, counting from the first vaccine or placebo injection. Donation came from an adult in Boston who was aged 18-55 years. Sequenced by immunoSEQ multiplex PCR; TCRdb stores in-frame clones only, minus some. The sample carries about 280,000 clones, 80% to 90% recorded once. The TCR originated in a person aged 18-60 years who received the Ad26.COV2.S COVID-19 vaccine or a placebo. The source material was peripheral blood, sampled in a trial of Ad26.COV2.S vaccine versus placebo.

The CDR3 nucleotides are TGTGCCAGCAGTTTTTCTCGGCTAGCGGGAAACACCGGGGAGCTGTTTTTT. Translated, it gives CASSFSRLAGNTGELFF. This chain joins TRBV27 and TRBJ2-2; 9 bases match TRBD2. The junction had 7 bases not matched to a gene; V was cut back by 3 bases and J by 2 bases. CDR1 and CDR2 (germline): MNHEY, SMNVEV (reference sequence). This CDR3 is 17 amino acids long.